The TCR beta chain described here comes from a study of CD8+CD57+ T cells in acquired aplastic anemia. Study details: On average, sorted CD4+ and CD8+ cells gave about 2.9 ug of DNA. Study outcomes and limitations: Patients and controls shared fewer than 30 CD8+ CDR3 sequences.

For CDR3 and TCR beta VDJ profiling, genomic DNA was the template used. Each CDR3 protein gets one entry after TCRdb re-called the reads with MiXCR. The table shows about 71,000 distinct CDR3 sequences, with roughly half occurring only once. Details on this clonotype: As yet, its antigen is unknown.

This CDR3 spans 12 amino acids. Germline V CDR1 and CDR2: LNHDA, SQIVND (reference sequence). V was trimmed by 3 bases and J by 9 bases, leaving 12 bases between them. The sequenced material came from sorted CD4+, CD8+, or CD8+CD57+ T cells (not recorded which) from PBMCs. The gene calls are TRBV19 and TRBJ2-7; D assignment may be TRBD1 or TRBD2 (6 bases each). The clonotype originates from a human donor in good health, serving as a control. The CDR3 region is CASSMGGCGQYF. The CDR3 nucleotides are TGTGCCAGTAGTATGGGGGGCTGCGGGCAGTACTTC. The whole variable domain, filled in from reference TRBV19 and TRBJ2-7, reads DGGITQSPKYLFRKEGQNVTLSCEQNLNHDAMYWYRQDPGQGLRLIYYSQIVNDFQKGDIAEGYSVSREKKESFPLTVTSAQKNPTAFYLCASSMGGCGQYFGPGTRLTVT.